These 23 T cell receptor beta chains came from one sample sequenced in a study of blood T cell repertoires in COVID-19. Assay used: immunoSEQ multiplex PCR; TCRdb lists only in-frame clones, some missing. Of approximately 100,000 clones in the sample, roughly 79% were seen once. Material: peripheral blood. The source is a human donor in a cohort sampled during active COVID-19.

V gene TRBV29-1 combines with J gene TRBJ2-2; possibly TRBD1 for D (7 bases). Germline assignment: CDR1 SQVTM and CDR2 ANQGSEA. The ends were cut back, 4 bases at V and 4 bases at J, with 13 bases in the middle. This CDR3 spans 14 amino acids. CDR3 protein: CSVVGGQLTGELFF. CDR3 DNA: TGCAGCGTTGTGGGGGGACAGCTCACCGGGGAGCTGTTTTTT.

V and J are TRBV6-1 and TRBJ2-7, with 10 bases lining up with TRBD1. The CDR3 runs to 15 residues. Germline trimming cut 2 bases from V and 2 bases from J; bases unmatched to any gene: 3. CDR1 and CDR2 (germline): MNHNS, SASEGT. The CDR3 region has the DNA TGTGCCAGCAGTGAATGGGGGACAGGGGCCTACGAGCAGTACTTC. Its protein is CASSEWGTGAYEQYF.

The chain combines TRBV7-2 with TRBJ2-7; the match to TRBD1 covers 10 bases. This CDR3 spans 15 amino acids. Germline V gene sequence: CDR1 SGHTA, CDR2 FQGNSA. V dropped 5 bases and J dropped 4; count of bases not matched to a gene: 8. CDR3 DNA sequence: TGTGCCAGCAGCCCCCGGGACAGGGGAAGGTACGAGCAGTACTTC. It translates to CASSPRDRGRYEQYF.

The chain recombines TRBV6-5 with TRBJ1-5, with D tentatively TRBD1 (6 bases). The V gene's germline CDR1 is MNHEY and CDR2 SVGAGI. Trimming took off 2 bases at V and 0 bases at J, with 8 bases between the two ends. CDR3 length: 15 amino acids. CDR3 region: CASSYGQYSNQPQHF. The CDR3, as DNA: TGTGCCAGCAGTTACGGACAGTATAGCAATCAGCCCCAGCATTTT.

The chain recombines TRBV6-2 or TRBV6-3 with TRBJ2-7, with D perhaps matching TRBD1 (5 bases). CDR1 is MNHEY and CDR2 is SVGEGT in the germline V gene. The CDR3 is 14 amino acids. V lost 5 bases, J lost 2 bases, and 13 bases lay in between. CDR3 region: CASSPGYQTYEQYF. Written as DNA, the CDR3 is TGTGCCAGCAGTCCAGGGTATCAGACCTACGAGCAGTACTTC.

This clone was detected only a few times. The rearrangement uses TRBV2 and TRBJ2-7, with 11 positions matching TRBD2. CDR3 length: 15 residues. V gave up 6 bases and J gave up 1 base; unmatched junction bases: 5. Per germline, CDR1 SNHLY and CDR2 FYNNEI. The CDR3, as DNA: TGTGCCAGCAGGTCACTAGCGGGAGAGTCCTACGAGCAGTACTTC. This translates into CASRSLAGESYEQYF.

This chain joins TRBV11-3 and TRBJ2-1; D is possibly TRBD2 (6 bases). This CDR3 is 15 amino acids long. Germline V gene data show CDR1 as SGHNT and CDR2 as YENEEA. Trimming cost V 1 base and J 4 bases, with 11 bases left between them. The CDR3 is CASSLVAGSYNEQFF. For the CDR3, the DNA is TGTGCCAGCAGCTTAGTTGCCGGGAGTTACAATGAGCAGTTCTTC.

This chain uses TRBV4-1 with TRBJ1-3; TRBD1 is a possible D gene (6 bases). Germline V gives CDR1 MGHRA, CDR2 YSYEKL. The CDR3 sequence is 17 residues long. V lost 1 base, J lost 0 bases, and 13 bases lay in between. CDR3 amino acids: CASSQGSGVNSGNTIYF. CDR3 DNA: TGCGCCAGCAGCCAAGGGTCAGGGGTCAACTCTGGAAACACCATATATTTT.

The CDR3 is CASSHPGVGEKLFF. DNA for the CDR3: TGTGCCAGCAGCCACCCGGGGGTCGGTGAAAAACTGTTTTTT. The rearrangement joins TRBV6-6 to TRBJ1-4; the D gene is possibly TRBD1 (5 bases). Germline assignment: CDR1 MNHNY and CDR2 SVGAGI (reference sequence). CDR3 length: 14 residues. Trimming removed 6 bases at V and 7 bases at J, with 15 bases between.

V is TRBV1 and J is TRBJ2-5; no DNA check was done on the table's D call, TRBD2. TRBV1 is designated a pseudogene. This CDR3 spans 16 amino acids. The CDR3 DNA follows: TGCACCAGCAGCCGTAGGCCGGGACTAGCTCAAGAGACCCAGTACTTC. Protein: CTSSRRPGLAQETQYF.

The rearrangement links TRBV28 to TRBJ2-7, with D unresolved. The CDR3 totals 12 residues. The V gene lost 5 bases and the J gene lost 3 bases, with 8 bases spanning the gap. Germline values: CDR1 MDHEN, CDR2 SYDVKM. CDR3 amino acids: CASSQTNYEQYF. Here the CDR3 DNA reads TGTGCCAGCAGTCAGACAAACTACGAGCAGTACTTC.

The chain has TRBV11-3 and TRBJ2-3, with D possibly TRBD2 on 5 matching bases. The germline V gene has CDR1 SGHNT and CDR2 YENEEA. CDR3 length equals 17 residues. Deletions cut 5 bases from V and 1 base from J, with 19 bases between. The CDR3 nucleotides read TGTGCCAGCAGCCTCGGTGGGAGCGGCGTCGGCACAGATACGCAGTATTTT. Protein sequence: CASSLGGSGVGTDTQYF.

The chain uses TRBV21-1 and TRBJ1-2; TRBD1 is the table's D call, not checked against the DNA. TRBV21-1 corresponds to a pseudogene. The length of the CDR3 is 14 residues. CDR3 loop: CASSKESSNYGYTF. Here the CDR3 DNA reads TGTGCCAGCAGCAAAGAATCATCTAACTATGGCTACACCTTC.

The chain recombines TRBV7-2 with TRBJ1-6; no clear D gene. The V end lost 1 base, the J end lost 9 bases, and 13 bases lay between the germline ends. This CDR3 region has 15 residues. Germline V gene lookup returns CDR1 SGHTA and CDR2 FQGNSA. The CDR3 coding sequence is TGTGCCAGCAGCTTAGGAAACGGGAGGTCTTCACCCCTCCACTTT. This sequence encodes CASSLGNGRSSPLHF.

This chain joins TRBV19 and TRBJ2-1; 14 nucleotides align to TRBD2. The length of the CDR3 is 12 residues. The junction had 4 bases not matched to a gene; V was cut back by 7 bases and J by 14 bases. Germline V CDR1 and CDR2: LNHDA, SQIVND (reference sequence). This chain's CDR3 is CASMGLAGDKFF. The DNA of the CDR3 is TGTGCCAGTATGGGACTAGCGGGAGATAAGTTCTTC. Full variable domain (rest looked up from reference TRBV19 and TRBJ2-1): DGGITQSPKYLFRKEGQNVTLSCEQNLNHDAMYWYRQDPGQGLRLIYYSQIVNDFQKGDIAEGYSVSREKKESFPLTVTSAQKNPTAFYLCASMGLAGDKFFGPGTRLTVL.

The count of this clone is one. The chain is built from TRBV5-1 and TRBJ1-3; 8 bases map to TRBD1. Germline CDR1 SGHRS, CDR2 YFSETQ. With V trimmed by 4 bases and J by 3 bases, 12 bases remained unmatched. The CDR3 runs 17 residues. The CDR3 loop reads CASSAAPQGAGGNTIYF. The CDR3 nucleotides are TGCGCCAGCAGCGCGGCCCCCCAGGGGGCTGGTGGAAACACCATATATTTT.

The chain uses TRBV6-2 or TRBV6-3 and TRBJ1-2, with TRBD1 as a possible D gene (5 bases). CDR1 is MNHEY and CDR2 is SVGEGT in the germline V gene. V gave up 5 bases and J gave up 4 bases, with 8 bases separating them. This CDR3 is 12 amino acids long. The CDR3 here is CASSTDSYGYTF. The DNA for the CDR3 is TGTGCCAGCAGTACCGACAGCTATGGCTACACCTTC.

This chain links TRBV7-3 with TRBJ2-2; D not certain. The V gene lost 5 bases and the J gene lost 7 bases, with 17 bases spanning the gap. Germline V gene lookup returns CDR1 SGHTA and CDR2 FQGTGA. The CDR3 runs 15 residues. CDR3 in amino acids: CASSPTFTPGGELFF. The CDR3 nucleotides are TGTGCCAGCAGCCCCACTTTTACCCCAGGCGGGGAGCTGTTTTTT.

The CDR3 DNA sequence: TGCAGTGCTTCCCCACGCCGGGGAGCTTTCTTT. Its translation is CSASPRRGAFF. The chain combines TRBV20-1 with TRBJ1-1, with unresolved D. The V end was cut by 5 bases, the J end by 10 bases, with 14 bases between. Per the germline V gene, CDR1 is DFQATT and CDR2 is SNEGSKA (reference sequence). The CDR3 length is 11 residues.

This sequence joins TRBV18 and TRBJ2-7; no clear D gene. The CDR3 consists of 15 residues. Germline CDR1 KGHSH, CDR2 LQKENI. Trimming shortened V by 0 bases and J by 1 base, and 10 bases separated the two germline ends. The CDR3 coding sequence is TGTGCCAGCTCACCACCGGGCTCGGTTTCCTACGAGCAGTACTTC. Translated, it gives CASSPPGSVSYEQYF.

The rearrangement uses TRBV6-5 and TRBJ2-3; D is perhaps TRBD1 (7 bases). Trimming pared 5 bases from V and 0 bases from J, leaving 12 bases between. CDR1 is MNHEY and CDR2 is SVGAGI in the germline V gene. This CDR3 has 15 residues. CDR3 loop: CASSPGGRSTDTQYF. In DNA form, the CDR3 reads TGTGCCAGCAGTCCAGGGGGGAGAAGCACAGATACGCAGTATTTT.

The chain carries TRBV4-3 and TRBJ1-6, with unresolved D. The CDR3 has 13 residues. Trimming pared 0 bases from V and 11 bases from J, leaving 8 bases between. Looked up from germline, CDR1 is LGHNA and CDR2 is YSLEER. The CDR3: CASSQDGPAPLHF. CDR3 coding DNA: TGCGCCAGCAGCCAAGATGGGCCGGCACCCCTCCACTTT.

V gene TRBV9 combines with J gene TRBJ2-1, with D uncertain. Between the trimmed V and J ends, which lost 4 bases and 0 bases, there was a span of 14 bases. Looked up from germline, CDR1 is SGDLS and CDR2 is YYNGEE. The CDR3 runs to 16 residues. The DNA of the CDR3 is TGTGCCAGCAGCCCCACATTACAGAGCTCCTACAATGAGCAGTTCTTC. Protein sequence: CASSPTLQSSYNEQFF. Using reference TRBV9 and TRBJ2-1 for the parts outside the CDR3, the full variable domain is DSGVTQTPKHLITATGQRVTLRCSPRSGDLSVYWYQQSLDQGLQFLIQYYNGEERAKGNILERFSAQQFPDLHSELNLSSLELGDSALYFCASSPTLQSSYNEQFFGPGTRLTVL.